Following are 2 T cell receptor beta chains from one sample sequenced in a study of cytomegalovirus exposure and HLA in healthy donors. PCR used 60 Vbeta primers and 13 Jbeta primers. Here immunoSEQ multiplex PCR was the method, and the copy in TCRdb shows in-frame clones only, minus some. The repertoire includes 150,000 to 200,000 clones, roughly 12% of them detected once, and less than 8.5% sits in the top ten. Specimen: PBMCs. The receptors come from a man between 45 and 60 years old in good health and CMV-seropositive.

This clone appeared a few times. The chain employs TRBV10-3 and TRBJ1-2; D gene uncertain. This CDR3 has 14 amino acids. The germline gives CDR1 ENHRY, CDR2 SYGVKD. V lost 3 bases and J lost 2, with 10 bases in between. DNA for the CDR3: TGTGCCATCAGTGATCTCCGGAGAAACTATGGCTACACCTTC. Encoded protein: CAISDLRRNYGYTF.

This clone came up a few times. The rearrangement uses TRBV5-1 and TRBJ2-6; no clear D. The CDR3 loop spans 16 amino acids. Germline V CDR1 and CDR2: SGHRS, YFSETQ. Trimming took 0 bases from V and 4 from J, leaving 11 bases between them. Here the CDR3 DNA reads TGCGCCAGCAGCTTGGATCCGGTTAACGGGGCCAACGTCCTGACTTTC. Encoded protein: CASSLDPVNGANVLTF.